This T cell receptor beta chain is drawn from a study of blood T cell repertoires in COVID-19. Study in general: Both acute and convalescent COVID-19 samples were obtained from the United States, Italy and Spain. T cells, B-cell-depleted T cells, or PBMCs provided the cDNA or gDNA that served as material.

V was clipped by 0 bases and J by 0 bases, with 7 bases between them. This CDR3 region has 15 residues. Germline V gives CDR1 SGHRS, CDR2 YFSETQ. Profiling relied on immunoSEQ multiplex PCR, and the TCRdb table lists in-frame clones only, not all of them. The table includes hundreds of thousands of clones, around 88% detected once. The sequencing input was peripheral blood. The chain links TRBV5-1 to TRBJ2-1, with D tentatively TRBD1 (5 bases). The clonotype comes from a woman aged 65 to 85 with COVID-19, enrolled during active disease. The CDR3 nucleotides read TGCGCCAGCAGCTTGGCCACAGGCTCCTACAATGAGCAGTTCTTC. It codes for CASSLATGSYNEQFF. Complete variable domain (other parts from reference TRBV5-1 and TRBJ2-1): KAGVTQTPRYLIKTRGQQVTLSCSPISGHRSVSWYQQTPGQGLQFLFEYFSETQRNKGNFPGRFSGRQFSNSRSEMNVSTLELGDSALYLCASSLATGSYNEQFFGPGTRLTVL.